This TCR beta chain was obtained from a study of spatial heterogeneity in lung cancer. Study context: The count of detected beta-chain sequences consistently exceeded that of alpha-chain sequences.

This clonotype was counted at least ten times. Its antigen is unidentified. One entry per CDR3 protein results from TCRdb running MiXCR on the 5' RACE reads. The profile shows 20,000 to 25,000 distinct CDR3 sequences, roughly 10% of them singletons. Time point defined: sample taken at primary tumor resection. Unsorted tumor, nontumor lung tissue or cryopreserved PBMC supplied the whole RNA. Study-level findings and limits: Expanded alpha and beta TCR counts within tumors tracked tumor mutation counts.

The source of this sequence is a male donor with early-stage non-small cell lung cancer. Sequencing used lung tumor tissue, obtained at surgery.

The CDR3 sequence is CAIRTGGKAEAFF. The CDR3 DNA is TGTGCCATCAGGACAGGAGGGAAGGCTGAAGCTTTCTTT. This chain joins TRBV10-3 and TRBJ1-1; D perhaps matches TRBD1 (6 bases). Germline V gene lookup returns CDR1 ENHRY and CDR2 SYGVKD. The CDR3 consists of 13 residues. V lost 6 bases to trimming and J lost 6 bases, with 14 bases between them.